What follows are 10 T cell receptor beta chains derived from one specimen sequenced in a study of glioma-infiltrating T cells. TCR alpha and beta CDR3 regions were amplified from RNA using iRepertoire nested multiplex PCR. One entry per CDR3 protein, called by TCRdb with MiXCR from the multiplex PCR reads. The sample holds around 100,000 distinct CDR3 sequences, around 31% seen once. Material: glioma tissue, nonneoplastic brain tissue, or PBMCs (not recorded which). The receptors were sampled from a human donor with low-grade glioma or glioblastoma, undergoing nonglioma brain surgery, or in good health (not recorded which).

This clonotype appeared a single time. A much more abundant neighbour one base away suggests this may be a read error. This chain uses TRBV12-3 or TRBV12-4 with TRBJ1-6, with D maybe TRBD1 (6 bases). This CDR3 has 14 amino acids. CDR3 bases: TGTGCCTGCAGTCCTACAGGGTATAATTCACCCCTCCACTTT. Residues: CACSPTGYNSPLHF.

This rearrangement joins TRBV20-1 to TRBJ2-7; D is unclear. The germline V gene encodes CDR1 DFQATT and CDR2 SNEGSKA (reference sequence). The CDR3 totals 15 residues. The V end lost 8 bases, the J end lost 4 bases, and 24 bases lay between the germline ends. The CDR3 sequence: CSTYTTGRKKYEQYF. CDR3 in DNA: TGCAGTACATATACGACGGGTCGAAAGAAATACGAGCAGTACTTC.

This clonotype was counted at least ten times. The chain combines TRBV6-1 with TRBJ2-7; a possible D gene is TRBD1 (5 bases). Germline V gene lookup returns CDR1 MNHNS and CDR2 SASEGT. This CDR3 is built from 12 residues. Trimming removed 5 bases at V and 5 bases at J, with 10 bases between. In DNA form, the CDR3 reads TGTGCCAGCAGTTTCCGACAGAACGAGCAGTACTTC. This codes for CASSFRQNEQYF.

This clonotype was seen ten or more times. The gene calls are TRBV6-1 and TRBJ2-7; maybe TRBD2 (6 bases). Germline V gene lookup returns CDR1 MNHNS and CDR2 SASEGT. This CDR3 has 15 residues. V lost 7 bases to trimming and J lost 2 bases, with 18 bases between them. The CDR3 DNA follows: TGTGCCAGCACCATAGTGGGCGGGGCTACCTACGAGCAGTACTTC. Its translation is CASTIVGGATYEQYF.

The sample holds many counts of this clonotype. V is TRBV20-1 and J is TRBJ1-1, with 10 bases matching TRBD1. The germline V gene encodes CDR1 DFQATT and CDR2 SNEGSKA (reference sequence). CDR3 length: 14 residues. The CDR3 protein is CSLNSGTGDTEAFF. As DNA, the CDR3 is TGCTCATTAAACAGTGGGACAGGGGACACTGAAGCTTTCTTT.

Note on this clonotype: Possible read error: a much larger clone is one base away. The chain has TRBV2 and TRBJ2-3, with D perhaps matching TRBD1 (6 bases). In germline, CDR1 is SNHLY, CDR2 FYNNEI. This CDR3 is built from 15 residues. The CDR3 DNA is TGTGGCAGCAGTGAATCCAGGGGTTCCACAGATACGCAGTATTTT. Translating it yields CGSSESRGSTDTQYF.

With regard to this clonotype: One base away lies a much larger clone, so this may be a sequencing read error. For the CDR3, the DNA is TGTGCCAGCAGAGACTATGGAAACACCATATATTTT. Its translation: CASRDYGNTIYF. This chain uses TRBV11-2 with TRBJ1-3; no definite D call. Germline V gives CDR1 SGHAT, CDR2 FQNNGV. The V gene lost 6 bases and the J gene lost 3 bases, with 6 bases spanning the gap. The CDR3 spans 12 residues.

In this sample, this clonotype turned up a few times. The rearrangement links TRBV10-3 to TRBJ2-6, with D unclear. The CDR3 has 14 amino acids. Germline V CDR1 and CDR2: ENHRY, SYGVKD. With 3 bases removed from V and 4 bases from J, the gap between germline ends came to 7 bases. CDR3 protein: CAISELDGANVLTF. Written as DNA, the CDR3 is TGTGCCATCAGTGAACTGGACGGGGCCAACGTCCTGACTTTC.

The chain has TRBV9 and TRBJ2-5; D gene ambiguous. Germline V gene sequence: CDR1 SGDLS, CDR2 YYNGEE. The CDR3 is made up of 13 amino acids. Between the trimmed V and J ends, which lost 0 bases and 1 base, there was a span of 4 bases. The CDR3 region is CASSVAPQETQYF. The CDR3 nucleotides read TGTGCCAGCAGCGTAGCCCCCCAAGAGACCCAGTACTTC.

The V and J genes are TRBV14 and TRBJ1-1, with D perhaps TRBD1 (5 bases). V was cut by 4 bases and J by 1 base, with 13 bases left in between. Germline V gene data show CDR1 as SGHDN and CDR2 as FVKESK. The CDR3 loop spans 15 amino acids. CDR3 DNA sequence: TGTGCCAGCAGCCGTCCCCAGGGACCGAACACTGAAGCTTTCTTT. Protein product: CASSRPQGPNTEAFF. The full variable domain, in which reference TRBV14 and TRBJ1-1 provide the parts outside the CDR3, is EAGVTQFPSHSVIEKGQTVTLRCDPISGHDNLYWYRRVMGKEIKFLLHFVKESKQDESGMPNNRFLAERTGGTYSTLKVQPAELEDSGVYFCASSRPQGPNTEAFFGQGTRLTVV.